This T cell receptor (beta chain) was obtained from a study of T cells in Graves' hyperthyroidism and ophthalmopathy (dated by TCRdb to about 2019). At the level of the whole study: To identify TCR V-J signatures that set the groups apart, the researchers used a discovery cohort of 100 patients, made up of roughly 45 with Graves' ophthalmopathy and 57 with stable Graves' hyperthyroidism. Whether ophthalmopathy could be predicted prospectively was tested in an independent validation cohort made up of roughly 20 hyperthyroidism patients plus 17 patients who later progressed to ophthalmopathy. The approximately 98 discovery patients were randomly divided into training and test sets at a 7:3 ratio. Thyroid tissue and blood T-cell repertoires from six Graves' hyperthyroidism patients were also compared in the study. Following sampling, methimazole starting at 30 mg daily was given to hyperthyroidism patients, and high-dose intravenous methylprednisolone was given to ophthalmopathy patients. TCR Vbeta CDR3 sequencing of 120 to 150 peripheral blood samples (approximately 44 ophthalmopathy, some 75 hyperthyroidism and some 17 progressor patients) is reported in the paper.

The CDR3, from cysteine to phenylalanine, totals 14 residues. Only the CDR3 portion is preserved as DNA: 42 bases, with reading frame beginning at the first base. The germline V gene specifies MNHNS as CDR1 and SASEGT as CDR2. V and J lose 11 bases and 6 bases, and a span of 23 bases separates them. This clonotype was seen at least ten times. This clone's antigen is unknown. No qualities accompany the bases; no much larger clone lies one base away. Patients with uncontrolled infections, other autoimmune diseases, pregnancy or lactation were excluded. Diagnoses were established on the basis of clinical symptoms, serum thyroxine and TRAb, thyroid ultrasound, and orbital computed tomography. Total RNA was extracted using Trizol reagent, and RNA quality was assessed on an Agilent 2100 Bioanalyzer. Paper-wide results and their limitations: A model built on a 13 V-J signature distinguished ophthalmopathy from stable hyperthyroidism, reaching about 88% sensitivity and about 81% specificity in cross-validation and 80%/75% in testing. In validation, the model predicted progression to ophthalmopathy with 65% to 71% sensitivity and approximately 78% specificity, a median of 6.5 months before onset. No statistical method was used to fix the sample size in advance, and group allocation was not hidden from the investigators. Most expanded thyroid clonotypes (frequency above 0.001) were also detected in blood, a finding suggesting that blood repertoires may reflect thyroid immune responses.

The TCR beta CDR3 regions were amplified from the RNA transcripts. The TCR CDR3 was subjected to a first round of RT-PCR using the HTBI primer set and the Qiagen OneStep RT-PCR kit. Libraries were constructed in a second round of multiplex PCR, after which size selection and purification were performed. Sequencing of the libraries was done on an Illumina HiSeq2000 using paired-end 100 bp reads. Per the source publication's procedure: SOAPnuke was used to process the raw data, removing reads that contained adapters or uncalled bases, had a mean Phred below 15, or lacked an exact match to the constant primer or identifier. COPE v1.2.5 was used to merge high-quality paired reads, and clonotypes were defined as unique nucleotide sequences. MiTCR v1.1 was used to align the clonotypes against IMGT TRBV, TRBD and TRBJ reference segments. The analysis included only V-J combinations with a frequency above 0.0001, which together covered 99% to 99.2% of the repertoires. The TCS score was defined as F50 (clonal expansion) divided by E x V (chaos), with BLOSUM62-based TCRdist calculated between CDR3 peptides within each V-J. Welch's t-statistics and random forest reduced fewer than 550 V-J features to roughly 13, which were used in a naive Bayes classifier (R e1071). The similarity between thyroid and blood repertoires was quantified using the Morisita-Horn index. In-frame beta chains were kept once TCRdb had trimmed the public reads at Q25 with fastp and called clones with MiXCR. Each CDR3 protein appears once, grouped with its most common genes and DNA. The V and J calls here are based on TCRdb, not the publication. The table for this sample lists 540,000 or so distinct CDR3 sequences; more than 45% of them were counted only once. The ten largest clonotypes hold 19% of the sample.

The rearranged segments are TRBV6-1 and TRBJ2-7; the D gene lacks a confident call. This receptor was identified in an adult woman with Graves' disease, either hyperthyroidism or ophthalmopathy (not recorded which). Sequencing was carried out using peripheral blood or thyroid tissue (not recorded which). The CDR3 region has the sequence CAGSMLDGPSEQYF. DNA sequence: TGTGCCGGATCAATGTTGGACGGTCCATCCGAGCAGTACTTC.